Listed below are T cell receptor beta chains from one sample, sequenced in a study of control samples from healthy donors and cancer patients. The table came from immunoSEQ multiplex PCR; TCRdb's copy has only in-frame clones and leaves some out. The table lists some 130,000 clones, about 93% of them singletons. What was sequenced was blood. The receptors come from a middle-aged man in good health. Each CDR3 is given with its conserved first and last residue. Fields, in order: CDR3 length, D gene, J gene, clone size, V gene, CDR3 DNA, CDR3 protein. D genes are given only for firm matches. Rows give clone size only sometimes, using once, few, many, or a class for an expanded clone.

length: 19; D: TRBD2; J: TRBJ2-1; size: .; V: TRBV7-9; DNA: TGTGCCAGCAGCTTAAACGGTGGGTACGGGACTAGTGGCTACAATGAGCAGTTCTTC; CDR3: CASSLNGGYGTSGYNEQFF
length: 13; D: .; J: TRBJ1-2; size: .; V: TRBV28; DNA: TGTGCCAGCAGTCAATACTTTGGCTATGGCTACACCTTC; CDR3: CASSQYFGYGYTF
length: 14; D: .; J: TRBJ2-7; size: .; V: TRBV25-1; DNA: TGTGCCAGCAGGGAAGTAGGGACTCTAGGGGAGCAGTACTTC; CDR3: CASREVGTLGEQYF
length: 12; D: .; J: TRBJ2-3; size: .; V: TRBV2; DNA: TGTGCCAGCAGTGTTGGCACAGATACGCAGTATTTT; CDR3: CASSVGTDTQYF
length: 12; D: .; J: TRBJ2-2; size: .; V: TRBV18; DNA: TGTGCCAGCTCACTCCAGGGCGGGGAGCTGTTTTTT; CDR3: CASSLQGGELFF
length: 13; D: .; J: TRBJ1-5; size: .; V: TRBV14; DNA: TGTGCCAGCAGCGAGTATAGCAATCAGCCCCAGCATTTT; CDR3: CASSEYSNQPQHF
length: 17; D: .; J: TRBJ1-4; size: .; V: TRBV6-1; DNA: TGTGCCAGCAGTGAAGGAGAGGGTAGGGGTGCTAATGAAAAACTGTTTTTT; CDR3: CASSEGEGRGANEKLFF
length: 14; D: .; J: TRBJ2-7; size: once; V: TRBV5-1; DNA: TGCGCCAGCAGCCCGGACGGTCTGGCCTACGAGCAGTACTTC; CDR3: CASSPDGLAYEQYF
length: 14; D: TRBD1; J: TRBJ2-1; size: .; V: TRBV19; DNA: TGTGCCAGTCCGACAGGGGCCGAGGAGGGTGAGCAGTTCTTC; CDR3: CASPTGAEEGEQFF
length: 14; D: .; J: TRBJ1-1; size: .; V: TRBV20-1; DNA: TGCAGTGCTAGTGTAAGACAGGCGGCGACTGAAGCTTTCTTT; CDR3: CSASVRQAATEAFF
length: 14; D: .; J: TRBJ1-4; size: .; V: TRBV7-9; DNA: TGTGCCAGCAGCTTAGAACGGGTAAATGAAAAACTGTTTTTT; CDR3: CASSLERVNEKLFF
length: 14; D: .; J: TRBJ1-1; size: .; V: TRBV3-1/TRBV3-2; DNA: TGTGCCAGCAGCCAGGCCGGGAAGAACACTGAAGCTTTCTTT; CDR3: CASSQAGKNTEAFF
length: 15; D: TRBD1; J: TRBJ2-5; size: once; V: TRBV4-1; DNA: TGCGCCAGCAGCCAGGCGGACAGGGGAGGAGAGACCCAGTACTTC; CDR3: CASSQADRGGETQYF
length: 14; D: .; J: TRBJ1-3; size: .; V: TRBV25-1; DNA: TGTGCCAGCAGTGACACAGATGGAAAGGACACCATATATTTT; CDR3: CASSDTDGKDTIYF
length: 16; D: .; J: TRBJ1-6; size: .; V: TRBV5-6; DNA: TGTGCCAGCAGTATGGCCGGGACAATAAATAATTCACCCCTCCACTTT; CDR3: CASSMAGTINNSPLHF
length: 14; D: .; J: TRBJ2-7; size: .; V: TRBV15; DNA: TGTGCCACCAGCAGAGGTGGGTGGGCGTACGAGCAGTACTTC; CDR3: CATSRGGWAYEQYF
length: 14; D: .; J: TRBJ2-5; size: once; V: TRBV18; DNA: TGTGCCAGCTCACCGAACTCCGCGGGGGAGACCCAGTACTTC; CDR3: CASSPNSAGETQYF
length: 16; D: TRBD1; J: TRBJ2-3; size: .; V: TRBV2; DNA: TGTGCCAGCAGTGAAGCATCCGGACAGGGTTGGGATACGCAGTATTTT; CDR3: CASSEASGQGWDTQYF
length: 17; D: TRBD1; J: TRBJ2-3; size: .; V: TRBV5-6; DNA: TGTGCCAGCAGCCGTCCCAGGACAGGTTGGAATTCAGATACGCAGTATTTT; CDR3: CASSRPRTGWNSDTQYF
length: 13; D: .; J: TRBJ1-2; size: few; V: TRBV11-2; DNA: TGTGCCAGCAGCTTAGCGGCCTTCTATGGCTACACCTTC; CDR3: CASSLAAFYGYTF
length: 13; D: .; J: TRBJ2-2; size: .; V: TRBV11-3; DNA: TGTGCCAGCAGCTCTCTGGTCACCGGGGAGCTGTTTTTT; CDR3: CASSSLVTGELFF
length: 15; D: .; J: TRBJ1-1; size: .; V: TRBV27; DNA: TGTGCCAGCAGTTTATCTCCCTGGGGGAACACTGAAGCTTTCTTT; CDR3: CASSLSPWGNTEAFF
length: 13; D: .; J: TRBJ2-7; size: once; V: TRBV9; DNA: TGTGCCAGCAGCGCGGGGGTTTGGGACGAGCAGTACTTC; CDR3: CASSAGVWDEQYF
length: 13; D: TRBD1; J: TRBJ1-4; size: once; V: TRBV6-8; DNA: TGTGCCAGCCTCGACAGGGGGAATGAAAAACTGTTTTTT; CDR3: CASLDRGNEKLFF
length: 15; D: .; J: TRBJ1-4; size: .; V: TRBV5-1; DNA: TGCGCCAGCAGCGATCAGATCCCAACTAATGAAAAACTGTTTTTT; CDR3: CASSDQIPTNEKLFF
length: 15; D: .; J: TRBJ1-3; size: .; V: TRBV5-1; DNA: TGCGCCAGCAGCTTGGTAGGGGGCTCTGGAAACACCATATATTTT; CDR3: CASSLVGGSGNTIYF
length: 14; D: .; J: TRBJ2-7; size: .; V: TRBV10-2; DNA: TGCGCCAGCAGGGAAACCGGGACCCCTAACGAGCAGTACTTC; CDR3: CASRETGTPNEQYF
length: 12; D: .; J: TRBJ1-6; size: once; V: TRBV30; DNA: TGTGCCTGGAGCTTCAGTAATTCACCCCTCCACTTT; CDR3: CAWSFSNSPLHF
length: 13; D: TRBD1; J: TRBJ1-4; size: .; V: TRBV4-2; DNA: TGTGCCAGCAGCGGGACAGTTGGAGAAAAACTGTTTTTT; CDR3: CASSGTVGEKLFF
length: 15; D: .; J: TRBJ2-1; size: .; V: TRBV3-1/TRBV3-2; DNA: TGTGCCAGCAGCCAAGGGTTTGTGGGGGGGCACGAGCAGTTCTTC; CDR3: CASSQGFVGGHEQFF
length: 12; D: .; J: TRBJ2-2; size: .; V: TRBV30; DNA: TGTGCCTGGGGGGGAAACACCGGGGAGCTGTTTTTT; CDR3: CAWGGNTGELFF
length: 13; D: .; J: TRBJ1-5; size: .; V: TRBV29-1; DNA: TGCAGCGTTGCACAGGGAAAGGAACAGCCCCAGCATTTT; CDR3: CSVAQGKEQPQHF
length: 15; D: .; J: TRBJ2-5; size: few; V: TRBV5-1; DNA: TGCGCCAGCCGCCCCCCCGGGTCAGGGCAAGAGACCCAGTACTTC; CDR3: CASRPPGSGQETQYF
length: 11; D: .; J: TRBJ2-1; size: .; V: TRBV3-1/TRBV3-2; DNA: TGTGCCAGCAGCCAAGTGGATGAGCAGTTCTTC; CDR3: CASSQVDEQFF
length: 15; D: .; J: TRBJ1-3; size: .; V: TRBV7-8; DNA: TGTGCCAGCAGCGGGGGGGGTATTCCGGGAAACACCATATATTTT; CDR3: CASSGGGIPGNTIYF
length: 15; D: TRBD1; J: TRBJ1-4; size: .; V: TRBV15; DNA: TGTGCCACCAGTCGGGACAGGTCGGGAAATGAAAAACTGTTTTTT; CDR3: CATSRDRSGNEKLFF